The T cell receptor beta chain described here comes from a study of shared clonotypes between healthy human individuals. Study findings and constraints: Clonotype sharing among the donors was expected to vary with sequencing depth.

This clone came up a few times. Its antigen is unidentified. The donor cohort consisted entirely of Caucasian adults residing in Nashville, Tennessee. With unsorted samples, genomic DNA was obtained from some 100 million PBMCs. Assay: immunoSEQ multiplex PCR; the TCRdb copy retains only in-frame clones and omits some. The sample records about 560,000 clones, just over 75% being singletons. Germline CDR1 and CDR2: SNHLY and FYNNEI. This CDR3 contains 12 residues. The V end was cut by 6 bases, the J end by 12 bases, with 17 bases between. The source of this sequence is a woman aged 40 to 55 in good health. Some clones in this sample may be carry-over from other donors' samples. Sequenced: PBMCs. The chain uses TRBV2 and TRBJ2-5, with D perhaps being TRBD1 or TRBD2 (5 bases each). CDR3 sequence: CASRGDGLMEYF. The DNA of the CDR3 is TGTGCCAGCAGGGGGGACGGACTTATGGAGTACTTC.